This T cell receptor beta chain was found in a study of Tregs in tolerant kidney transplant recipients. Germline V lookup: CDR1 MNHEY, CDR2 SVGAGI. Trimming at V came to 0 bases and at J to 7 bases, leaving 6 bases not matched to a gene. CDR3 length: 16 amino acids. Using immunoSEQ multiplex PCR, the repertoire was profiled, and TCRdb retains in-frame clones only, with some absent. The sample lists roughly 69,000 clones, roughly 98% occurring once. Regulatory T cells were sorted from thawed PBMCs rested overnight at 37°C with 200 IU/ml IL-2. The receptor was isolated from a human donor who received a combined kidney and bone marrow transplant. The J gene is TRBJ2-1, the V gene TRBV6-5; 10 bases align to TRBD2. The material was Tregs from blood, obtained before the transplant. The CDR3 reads CASSYSLGLAVNEQFF. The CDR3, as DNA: TGTGCCAGCAGTTACTCCCTTGGACTAGCGGTAAATGAGCAGTTCTTC.